These 8 T cell receptor beta chains share one sample of origin, sequenced in a study of T cells in Graves' hyperthyroidism and ophthalmopathy. Researchers amplified the TCR beta CDR3 regions from RNA transcripts. The TCR CDR3 first-round RT-PCR relied on the HTBI primer set. TCRdb passed the multiplex PCR reads through MiXCR, listing each CDR3 protein once. The repertoire holds roughly 260,000 distinct CDR3 sequences, roughly 15% seen once, with less than 15% in the top ten. Sequencing was done on a sample of blood. The receptor source for this set is a middle-aged woman with Graves' hyperthyroidism that later progressed to Graves' ophthalmopathy.

This clonotype was recorded at least ten times. The V and J genes are TRBV4-1 and TRBJ2-3, with 7 bases aligning to TRBD2. This CDR3 is built from 14 residues. V was pared by 4 bases and J by 1 base, with 2 bases of the junction left unmatched. Germline CDR1 reads MGHRA; CDR2 reads YSYEKL. CDR3 protein: CASSPTSRTDTQYF. The CDR3 bases are TGCGCCAGCAGCCCGACTAGCCGCACAGATACGCAGTATTTT.

This clonotype was observed many times. The chain recombines TRBV2 with TRBJ1-3; D gene unclear. The CDR3 contains 15 residues. V lost 6 bases and J 0 bases, leaving 12 bases between the germline ends. Germline CDR1 and CDR2: SNHLY and FYNNEI. The CDR3 DNA reads as TGTGCCAGCAGCACTAGGGTTCACTCTGGAAACACCATATATTTT. This translates into CASSTRVHSGNTIYF.

This clonotype showed up many times. The chain employs TRBV5-1 and TRBJ2-1, with 9 positions matching TRBD2. This CDR3 spans 16 amino acids. Germline V gene sequence: CDR1 SGHRS, CDR2 YFSETQ. V trimming: 3 bases; J trimming: 1 base; junction bases outside the gene matches: 5. CDR3 region: CASSSGLARSYNEQFF. The CDR3 DNA reads TGCGCCAGCAGCTCCGGACTAGCGAGATCCTACAATGAGCAGTTCTTC.

This clonotype occurred a few times. V is TRBV29-1 and J is TRBJ2-7, with TRBD1 matching 8 bases. This CDR3 is 13 amino acids long. V was clipped by 3 bases and J by 4 bases; unmatched bases: 5. Per germline, CDR1 SQVTM and CDR2 ANQGSEA. CDR3 DNA: TGCAGCGTTGAGGGGCAGGGGGCGTACGAGCAGTACTTC. This sequence encodes CSVEGQGAYEQYF.

This clonotype appeared many times. This sequence joins TRBV12-3 or TRBV12-4 and TRBJ2-5; 12 bases fit TRBD1. The trim removed 6 bases at V and 7 bases at J, leaving 9 bases unmatched. CDR3 size: 15 residues. CDR3 sequence: CASRRDRGPLGTQYF. The CDR3 region has the DNA TGTGCCAGCAGGAGGGACAGGGGGCCTTTGGGGACCCAGTACTTC.

The gene calls are TRBV28 and TRBJ1-4; D remains unclear. V lost 4 bases and J 6 bases, leaving 15 bases between the germline ends. There are 15 residues in the CDR3. Germline lookup yields CDR1 MDHEN and CDR2 SYDVKM. The CDR3 sequence: CASSSGEAGYEKLFF. The DNA of the CDR3 is TGTGCCAGCAGTTCCGGGGAGGCCGGGTATGAAAAACTGTTTTTT.

This clonotype was picked up a small number of times. V gene TRBV5-6 combines with J gene TRBJ1-3; D is undetermined. Deletions cut 4 bases from V and 1 base from J, with 6 bases between. Germline V gene sequence: CDR1 SGHDT, CDR2 YYEEEE. This CDR3 has 13 residues. The CDR3 is CASSQASGNTIYF. CDR3 bases: TGTGCCAGCAGCCAGGCATCTGGAAACACCATATATTTT. Together with reference TRBV5-6 and TRBJ1-3, the CDR3 gives the full variable domain: DAGVTQSPTHLIKTRGQQVTLRCSPKSGHDTVSWYQQALGQGPQFIFQYYEEEERQRGNFPDRFSGHQFPNYSSELNVNALLLGDSALYLCASSQASGNTIYFGEGSWLTVV.

This clonotype was recorded at least ten times. This rearrangement joins TRBV20-1 to TRBJ2-1; no reliable D call. Germline V gene data show CDR1 as DFQATT and CDR2 as SNEGSKA (reference sequence). This CDR3 spans 16 amino acids. Trimming removed 5 bases at V and 4 bases at J, with 21 bases between. CDR3 sequence reads: CSAPVRPWQRYNEQFF. The CDR3 DNA is TGCAGTGCTCCCGTGCGGCCCTGGCAGAGATACAATGAGCAGTTCTTC.